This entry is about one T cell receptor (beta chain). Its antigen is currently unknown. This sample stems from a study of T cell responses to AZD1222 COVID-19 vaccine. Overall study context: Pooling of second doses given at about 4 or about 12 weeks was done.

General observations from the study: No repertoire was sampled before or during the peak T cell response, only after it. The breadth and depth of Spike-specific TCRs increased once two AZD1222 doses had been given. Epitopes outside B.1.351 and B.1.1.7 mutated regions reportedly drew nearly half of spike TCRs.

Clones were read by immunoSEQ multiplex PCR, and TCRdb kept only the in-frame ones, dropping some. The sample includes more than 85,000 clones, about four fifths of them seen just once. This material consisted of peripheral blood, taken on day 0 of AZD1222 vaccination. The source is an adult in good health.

The CDR3 DNA is TGTGCTAGTGGTCCGCAGGACAGGGTAACTTTCTTT. This translates into CASGPQDRVTFF. The chain links TRBV12-5 to TRBJ1-1; 8 bases map to TRBD1. CDR1 and CDR2 from the germline V gene are LGHNT and FRNRAP. J gave up 12 bases and V 5 bases, and 8 bases lay outside the gene matches. The CDR3 has 12 residues. The variable domain in full, with the rest retrieved from reference TRBV12-5 and TRBJ1-1, is DARVTQTPRHKVTEMGQEVTMRCQPILGHNTVFWYRQTMMQGLELLAYFRNRAPLDDSGMPKDRFSAEMPDATLATLKIQPSEPRDSAVYFCASGPQDRVTFFGQGTRLTVV.